The 10 T cell receptor beta chains reported below all come from one sample, sequenced in a study of blood T cell repertoires in COVID-19. TCRdb's copy holds only in-frame clones and misses some; the assay was immunoSEQ multiplex PCR. The sample carries some 520,000 clones, 75% to 90% recorded once. Specimen: peripheral blood. Source of these receptors: a man between 18 and 35 years old with COVID-19, enrolled during active disease.

The rearrangement links TRBV11-2 to TRBJ2-1; 10 bases line up with TRBD2. Germline V lookup: CDR1 SGHAT, CDR2 FQNNGV. The CDR3 is 15 amino acids. With V trimmed by 7 bases and J by 4 bases, 7 bases remained unmatched. For the CDR3, the DNA is TGTGCCAGCACCAAGGGACTAGCGAAATACAATGAGCAGTTCTTC. The encoded protein is CASTKGLAKYNEQFF.

The V gene is TRBV25-1, the J gene TRBJ2-6, with D unclear. CDR1 and CDR2 (germline): MGHDK, SYGVNS. This CDR3 contains 15 residues. The V and J ends lost 6 bases and 3 bases respectively, with 12 bases between them. The CDR3 DNA follows: TGTGCCAGCAGCGAGTCGGGTCGTGGGGCCAACGTCCTGACTTTC. It translates to CASSESGRGANVLTF.

The CDR3 protein is CASSSIRDRGPYEQYF. The CDR3 nucleotides are TGTGCCAGCAGCTCTATCCGGGACAGGGGGCCCTACGAGCAGTACTTC. V is TRBV11-2 and J is TRBJ2-7; 12 bases are a match to TRBD1. This CDR3 has 16 residues. CDR1 is SGHAT, CDR2 FQNNGV, per germline. Trimming removed 4 bases from V and 2 bases from J; junction bases left unmatched: 6.

As concerns this clone: One end of the junction fails to match germline, which may point to a read error. The V gene is TRBV6-5, the J gene TRBJ1-4, with D possibly being TRBD1 (5 bases). Germline-derived CDR1 and CDR2 are MNHEY and SVGAGI. This CDR3 spans 12 amino acids. The CDR3 sequence is CASSPWGRVGVF. The CDR3 DNA sequence: TGTGCCAGCAGCCCCTGGGGCCGAGTTGGGGTTTTT.

The genes are TRBV6-5 and TRBJ1-2; D perhaps matches TRBD1 (5 bases). Germline assignment: CDR1 MNHEY and CDR2 SVGAGI. The CDR3 contains 13 residues. V was cut by 5 bases and J by 5 bases, with 12 bases left in between. The CDR3 DNA reads TGTGCCAGCAGTCCCGACAGTGATTATGGCTACACCTTC. Its translation is CASSPDSDYGYTF.

The chain recombines TRBV11-2 with TRBJ1-1, with D possibly being TRBD1 (5 bases). Germline V gene data show CDR1 as SGHAT and CDR2 as FQNNGV. There are 14 residues in the CDR3. Trimming removed 1 base at V and 2 bases at J, with 8 bases between. The CDR3 nucleotides are TGTGCCAGCAGCTTAGGACAGACTAACACTGAAGCTTTCTTT. Its translation: CASSLGQTNTEAFF.

V gene TRBV5-1 combines with J gene TRBJ2-1, with 9 bases fitting TRBD2. The V segment lost 6 bases and the J segment 10 bases; nucleotides outside the gene matches: 11. Per germline, CDR1 SGHRS and CDR2 YFSETQ. This CDR3 comprises 14 residues. The CDR3 here is CASTPSGESGEQFF. In nucleotides, the CDR3 is TGCGCCAGCACCCCTAGCGGGGAGTCTGGGGAGCAGTTCTTC.

J is TRBJ2-2 and V is TRBV11-2; TRBD2 aligns across 10 bases. V trimming: 0 bases; J trimming: 7 bases; junction bases outside the gene matches: 8. Looked up from germline, CDR1 is SGHAT and CDR2 is FQNNGV. This CDR3 has 17 residues. The CDR3 loop is CASSLDRQRGGHGELFF. CDR3 DNA: TGTGCCAGCAGCTTAGATAGGCAGCGGGGGGGCCACGGGGAGCTGTTTTTT.

This clone was counted a few times. The gene calls are TRBV7-9 and TRBJ1-2; possible D gene TRBD1, 6 bases. The CDR3 spans 14 residues. The V and J ends lost 1 base and 2 bases respectively, with 8 bases between them. Per the germline V gene, CDR1 is SEHNR and CDR2 is FQNEAQ (reference sequence). The CDR3 reads CASSLGQANYGYTF. The CDR3 DNA is TGTGCCAGCAGCTTAGGACAGGCCAACTATGGCTACACCTTC.

The V and J genes are TRBV7-2 and TRBJ2-7, with 11 bases identical to TRBD2. Germline assignment: CDR1 SGHTA and CDR2 FQGNSA. This CDR3 has 14 amino acids. J gave up 2 bases and V 6 bases, and 3 bases lay outside the gene matches. The CDR3 coding sequence is TGTGCCAGCAGGGTTAGCGGGGGGGCCTACGAGCAGTACTTC. Translating gives CASRVSGGAYEQYF.